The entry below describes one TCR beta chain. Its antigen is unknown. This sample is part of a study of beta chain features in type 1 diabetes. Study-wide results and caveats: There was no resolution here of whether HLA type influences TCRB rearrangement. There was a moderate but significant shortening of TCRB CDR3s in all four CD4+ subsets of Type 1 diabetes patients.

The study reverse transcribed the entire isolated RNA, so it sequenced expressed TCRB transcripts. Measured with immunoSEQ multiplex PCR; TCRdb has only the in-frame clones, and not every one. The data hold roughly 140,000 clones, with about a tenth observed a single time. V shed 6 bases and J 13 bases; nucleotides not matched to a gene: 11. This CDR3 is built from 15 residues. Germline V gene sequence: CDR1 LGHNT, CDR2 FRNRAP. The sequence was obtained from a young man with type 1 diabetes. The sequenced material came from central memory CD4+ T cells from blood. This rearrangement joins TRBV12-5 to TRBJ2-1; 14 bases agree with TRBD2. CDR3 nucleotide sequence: TGTGCTAGTGGCCCCGGACTAGCGGGAGGCCAAATACAGTTCTTC. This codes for CASGPGLAGGQIQFF. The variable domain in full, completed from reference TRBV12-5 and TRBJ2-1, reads DARVTQTPRHKVTEMGQEVTMRCQPILGHNTVFWYRQTMMQGLELLAYFRNRAPLDDSGMPKDRFSAEMPDATLATLKIQPSEPRDSAVYFCASGPGLAGGQIQFFGPGTRLTVL.